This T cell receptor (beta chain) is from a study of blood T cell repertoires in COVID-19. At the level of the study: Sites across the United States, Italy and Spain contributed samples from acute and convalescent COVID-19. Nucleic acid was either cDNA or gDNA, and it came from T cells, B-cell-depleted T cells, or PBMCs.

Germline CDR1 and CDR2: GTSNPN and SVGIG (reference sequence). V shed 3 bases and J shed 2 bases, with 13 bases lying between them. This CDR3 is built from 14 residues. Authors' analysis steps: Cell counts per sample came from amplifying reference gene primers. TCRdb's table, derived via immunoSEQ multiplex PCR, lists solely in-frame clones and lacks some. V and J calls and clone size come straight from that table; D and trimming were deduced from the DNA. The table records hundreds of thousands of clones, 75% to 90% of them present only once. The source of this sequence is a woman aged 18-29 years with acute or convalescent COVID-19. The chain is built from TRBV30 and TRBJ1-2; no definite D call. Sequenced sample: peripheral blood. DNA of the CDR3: TGTGCCTGGAGCCCCACCCCCCAGAACTATGGCTACACCTTC. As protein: CAWSPTPQNYGYTF.